This TCR beta chain derives from a study of blood T cell repertoires in COVID-19. Overall study: Acute and convalescent COVID-19 specimens originated in the United States, Italy and Spain. Nucleic acid was either cDNA or gDNA, and it came from T cells, B-cell-depleted T cells, or PBMCs.

As handled by the study authors: For nucleated cells, counts were estimated from reference gene primer amplification. The table came from immunoSEQ multiplex PCR; TCRdb's copy has only in-frame clones and leaves some out. V, J and clone size were drawn from that table, and D and trimming were deduced from the DNA. The data show approximately 230,000 clones, 75% to 90% seen once. Germline-derived CDR1 and CDR2 are SGHRS and YFSETQ. CDR3 length: 14 amino acids. The ends lost 0 bases at V and 11 bases at J; junction bases unmatched: 8. The chain uses TRBV5-1 and TRBJ1-1, with 9 bases lining up with TRBD1. This receptor was identified in a man between 25 and 39 years old who had recovered from COVID-19. The specimen was peripheral blood. CDR3 region: CASSLGVATGGAFF. CDR3 DNA sequence: TGCGCCAGCAGCTTGGGGGTCGCGACAGGGGGTGCTTTCTTT.